A single sample is the source of the 13 T cell receptor beta chains below, sequenced in a study of CD8 T cells in ankylosing spondylitis. TCRdb recomputed calls from the 5' RACE reads with MiXCR, one row per CDR3 protein. The sample contains 50,000 or so distinct CDR3 sequences, 6.5% to 9% of which appear only once. Sequencing used blood, either unsorted or a sorted T cell fraction (not recorded which). Receptors were obtained from a female donor with ankylosing spondylitis or in good health (not recorded which).

This clonotype appeared many times. V usage is TRBV12-3 or TRBV12-4 and J usage is TRBJ1-1; no clear D gene. The CDR3 covers 14 residues. Trimming left V 3 bases short and J 0 bases short, with 8 bases between. This CDR3 reads CASSFQILNTEAFF. For the CDR3, the DNA is TGTGCCAGCAGTTTCCAGATACTGAACACTGAAGCTTTCTTT.

The table lists this clonotype with a few counts. This sequence joins TRBV11-3 and TRBJ2-7, with D unresolved. The CDR3 length is 14 residues. Looked up from germline, CDR1 is SGHNT and CDR2 is YENEEA. V lost 1 base and J 2 bases, leaving 9 bases between the germline ends. The CDR3: CASSLVEPPYEQYF. The DNA of the CDR3 is TGTGCCAGCAGCTTAGTCGAACCCCCCTACGAGCAGTACTTC.

This clonotype appeared many times. The chain links TRBV28 to TRBJ2-3, with a tentative D call TRBD2 (6 bases). The CDR3 contains 14 residues. V gave up 2 bases and J gave up 3 bases, with 9 bases separating them. Germline loops: CDR1 MDHEN, CDR2 SYDVKM. As DNA, the CDR3 is TGTGCCAGCAGTTTACGACGGGGGACAGATACGCAGTATTTT. It yields the protein CASSLRRGTDTQYF.

CDR3 coding DNA: TGCAGCGTGACCGGGGGCGCCGGCAATCAGCCCCAGCATTTT. Translated: CSVTGGAGNQPQHF. The chain recombines TRBV29-1 with TRBJ1-5; D is possibly TRBD1 (6 bases). The CDR3 extends over 14 amino acids. The V and J ends lost 6 bases and 2 bases respectively, with 14 bases between them. CDR1 is SQVTM and CDR2 is ANQGSEA in the germline V gene.

The CDR3 is CASSLAKTGGTGNEQFF. The CDR3 coding sequence is TGTGCCAGCAGCTTAGCCAAGACAGGGGGTACAGGAAATGAGCAGTTCTTC. The genes are TRBV7-2 and TRBJ2-1; 9 bases align to TRBD1. CDR1 is SGHTA and CDR2 is FQGNSA in the germline V gene. V shed 0 bases and J 7 bases; nucleotides not matched to a gene: 10. The CDR3 spans 17 residues. Supplemented by reference TRBV7-2 and TRBJ2-1, the full variable domain reads GAGVSQSPSNKVTEKGKDVELRCDPISGHTALYWYRQSLGQGLEFLIYFQGNSAPDKSGLPSDRFSAERTGGSVSTLTIQRTQQEDSAVYLCASSLAKTGGTGNEQFFGPGTRLTVL.

This clonotype was seen ten or more times. J is TRBJ2-5 and V is TRBV7-2, with 10 bases matching TRBD2. J gave up 0 bases and V 4 bases, and 14 bases lay outside the gene matches. CDR1 and CDR2 (germline): SGHTA, FQGNSA. This CDR3 contains 19 residues. The CDR3 DNA is TGTGCCAGCAGCTCCGCCCAGCGGGGGGGGAACCCGTACCAAGAGACCCAGTACTTC. Translation gives CASSSAQRGGNPYQETQYF.

This rearrangement joins TRBV7-2 to TRBJ2-1, with D tentatively TRBD1 (5 bases). V lost 3 bases to trimming and J lost 5 bases, with 8 bases between them. This CDR3 has 13 amino acids. Germline V gene sequence: CDR1 SGHTA, CDR2 FQGNSA. The CDR3 nucleotides are TGTGCCAGCAGCTTCGACAGCAACAATGAGCAGTTCTTC. Its protein product is CASSFDSNNEQFF.

This clonotype appeared many times. This chain joins TRBV4-3 and TRBJ1-1; D is undetermined. V lost 0 bases, J lost 3 bases, and 5 bases lay in between. This CDR3 is 13 amino acids long. Germline assignment: CDR1 LGHNA and CDR2 YSLEER. CDR3 DNA sequence: TGCGCCAGCAGCCAAGACCGGGACACTGAAGCTTTCTTT. Translating gives CASSQDRDTEAFF.

This clonotype has ten or more counts. The chain carries TRBV5-1 and TRBJ2-6; D unresolved. V was shortened by 5 bases and J by 0 bases, with 9 bases between the two germline ends. The germline gives CDR1 SGHRS, CDR2 YFSETQ. The CDR3 has 15 amino acids. The CDR3 is CASRDGFSGANVLTF. CDR3 nucleotide sequence: TGCGCCAGCAGGGACGGTTTCTCTGGGGCCAACGTCCTGACTTTC.

V is TRBV25-1 and J is TRBJ2-5; D is unclear. Germline-derived CDR1 and CDR2 are MGHDK and SYGVNS. This CDR3 is 12 amino acids long. The V end lost 7 bases, the J end lost 3 bases, and 9 bases lay between the germline ends. The CDR3 loop is CASKGPKETQYF. The CDR3 DNA sequence: TGTGCCAGCAAAGGTCCCAAAGAGACCCAGTACTTC. Drawing the rest from reference TRBV25-1 and TRBJ2-5, the complete variable domain is EADIYQTPRYLVIGTGKKITLECSQTMGHDKMYWYQQDPGMELHLIHYSYGVNSTEKGDLSSESTVSRIRTEHFPLTLESARPSHTSQYLCASKGPKETQYFGPGTRLLVL.

This clonotype was detected ten times or more. This chain links TRBV29-1 with TRBJ2-5; a weak D match, TRBD1 (5 bases). The V and J ends lost 4 bases and 2 bases respectively, with 11 bases between them. Per the germline V gene, CDR1 is SQVTM and CDR2 is ANQGSEA. The CDR3 covers 13 residues. The CDR3 reads CSVAGQQQETQYF. DNA for the CDR3: TGCAGCGTTGCAGGGCAGCAGCAAGAGACCCAGTACTTC.

There are many counts of this clonotype. The chain uses TRBV29-1 and TRBJ2-3, with a weak D call TRBD2 (7 bases). Trimming took 4 bases from V and 8 from J, leaving 13 bases between them. The CDR3 length is 12 residues. Germline V gene sequence: CDR1 SQVTM, CDR2 ANQGSEA. The CDR3 is CSVGGGVVTQYF. CDR3 nucleotides: TGCAGCGTTGGCGGGGGCGTAGTTACGCAGTATTTT.

This clonotype came up many times. This rearrangement joins TRBV4-3 to TRBJ2-1; the D is unclear. Trimming took 0 bases from V and 0 from J, leaving 15 bases between them. CDR1 LGHNA and CDR2 YSLEER come from the germline V gene. The CDR3 runs 18 residues. The CDR3 is CASSQDPRFVSSYNEQFF. The CDR3 nucleotides read TGCGCCAGCAGCCAAGATCCTCGATTCGTAAGCTCCTACAATGAGCAGTTCTTC.